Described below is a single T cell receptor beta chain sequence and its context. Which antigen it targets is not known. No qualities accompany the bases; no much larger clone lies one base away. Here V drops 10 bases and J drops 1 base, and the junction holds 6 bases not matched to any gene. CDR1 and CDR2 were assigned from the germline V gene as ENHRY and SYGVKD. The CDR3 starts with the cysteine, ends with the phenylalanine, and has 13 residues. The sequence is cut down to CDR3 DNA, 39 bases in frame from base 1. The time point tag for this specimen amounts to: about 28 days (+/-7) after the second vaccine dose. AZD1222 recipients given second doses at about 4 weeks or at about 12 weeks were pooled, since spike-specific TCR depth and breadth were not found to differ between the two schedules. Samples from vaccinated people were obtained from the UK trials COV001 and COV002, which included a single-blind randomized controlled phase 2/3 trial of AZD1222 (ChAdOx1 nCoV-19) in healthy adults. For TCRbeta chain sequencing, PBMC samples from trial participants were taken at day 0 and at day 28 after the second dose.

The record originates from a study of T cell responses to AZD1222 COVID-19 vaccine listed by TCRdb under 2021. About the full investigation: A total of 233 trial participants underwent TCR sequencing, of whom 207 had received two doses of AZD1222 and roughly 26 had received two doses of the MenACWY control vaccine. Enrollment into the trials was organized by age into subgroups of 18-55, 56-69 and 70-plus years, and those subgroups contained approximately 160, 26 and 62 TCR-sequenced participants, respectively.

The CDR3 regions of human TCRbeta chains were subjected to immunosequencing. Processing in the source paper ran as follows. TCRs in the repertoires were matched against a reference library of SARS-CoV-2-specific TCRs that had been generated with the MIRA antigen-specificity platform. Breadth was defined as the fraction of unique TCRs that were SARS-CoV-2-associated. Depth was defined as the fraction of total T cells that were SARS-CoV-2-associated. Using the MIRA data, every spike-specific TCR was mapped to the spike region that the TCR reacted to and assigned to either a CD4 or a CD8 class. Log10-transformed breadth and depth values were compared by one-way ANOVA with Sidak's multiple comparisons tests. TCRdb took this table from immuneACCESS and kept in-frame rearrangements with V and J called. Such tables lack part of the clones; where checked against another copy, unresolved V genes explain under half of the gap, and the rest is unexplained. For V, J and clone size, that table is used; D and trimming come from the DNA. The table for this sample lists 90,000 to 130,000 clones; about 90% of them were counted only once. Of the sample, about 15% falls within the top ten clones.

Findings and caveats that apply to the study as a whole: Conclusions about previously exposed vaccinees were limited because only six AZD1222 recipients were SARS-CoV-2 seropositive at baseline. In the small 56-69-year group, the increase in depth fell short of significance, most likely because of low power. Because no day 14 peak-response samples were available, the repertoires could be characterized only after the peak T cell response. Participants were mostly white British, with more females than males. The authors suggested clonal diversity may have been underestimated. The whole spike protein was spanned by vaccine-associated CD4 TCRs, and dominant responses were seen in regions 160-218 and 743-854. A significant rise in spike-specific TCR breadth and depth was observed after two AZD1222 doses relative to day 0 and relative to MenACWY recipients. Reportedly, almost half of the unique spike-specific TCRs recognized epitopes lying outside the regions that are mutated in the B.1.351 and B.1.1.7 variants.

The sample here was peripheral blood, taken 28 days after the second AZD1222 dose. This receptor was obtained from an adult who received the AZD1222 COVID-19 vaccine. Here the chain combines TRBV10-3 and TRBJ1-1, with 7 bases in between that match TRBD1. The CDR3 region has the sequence CANRQGGNTEAFF. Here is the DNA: TGTGCCAACAGACAGGGAGGGAACACTGAAGCTTTCTTT.